One sample yielded the 20 T cell receptor beta chains listed below, sequenced in a study of blood T cell repertoires in COVID-19. Libraries were prepared by immunoSEQ multiplex PCR; TCRdb keeps only in-frame clonotypes and omits some of them. The table includes fewer than 120,000 clones, 70% to 90% detected once. What was sequenced was peripheral blood. The receptor set was obtained from a human donor in a cohort sampled during active COVID-19.

The CDR3 reads CAWSVGGFQTQYF. The CDR3 region has the DNA TGTGCCTGGAGTGTCGGAGGATTTCAGACCCAGTACTTC. The gene calls are TRBV30 and TRBJ2-5; tentatively, D is TRBD2 (5 bases). The V and J ends lost 0 bases and 6 bases respectively, with 11 bases between them. This CDR3 has 13 amino acids. Germline V gene lookup returns CDR1 GTSNPN and CDR2 SVGIG (reference sequence). The whole variable domain, filled in from reference TRBV30 and TRBJ2-5, reads SQTIHQWPATLVQPVGSPLSLECTVEGTSNPNLYWYRQAAGRGLQLLFYSVGIGQISSEVPQNLSASRPQDRQFILSSKKLLLSDSGFYLCAWSVGGFQTQYFGPGTRLLVL.

V is TRBV9 and J is TRBJ1-2; maybe TRBD1 (5 bases). The CDR3 spans 14 residues. CDR1 and CDR2 (germline): SGDLS, YYNGEE. V was shortened by 0 bases and J by 5 bases, with 11 bases between the two germline ends. In nucleotides, the CDR3 is TGTGCCAGCAGCGTAGAGGCAGGGCTTTATGGCTACACCTTC. Translated, it gives CASSVEAGLYGYTF.

V usage is TRBV29-1 and J usage is TRBJ1-4, with a possible D match to TRBD1 (5 bases). Trimming removed 5 bases from V and 6 bases from J, with 10 bases in between. The CDR3 has 12 residues. Germline CDR1 is SQVTM and CDR2 is ANQGSEA. Written as DNA, the CDR3 is TGCAGCGTTCGGCAGGGCGATGAAAAACTGTTTTTT. Protein sequence: CSVRQGDEKLFF. Together with reference TRBV29-1 and TRBJ1-4, the CDR3 gives the full variable domain: SAVISQKPSRDICQRGTSLTIQCQVDSQVTMMFWYRQQPGQSLTLIATANQGSEATYESGFVIDKFPISRPNLTFSTLTVSNMSPEDSSIYLCSVRQGDEKLFFGSGTQLSVL.

The rearrangement links TRBV7-9 to TRBJ2-7; tentatively, D is TRBD1 (6 bases). The CDR3 totals 14 residues. CDR1 and CDR2 (germline): SEHNR, FQNEAQ (reference sequence). V was shortened by 3 bases and J by 6 bases, with 15 bases between the two germline ends. For the CDR3, the DNA is TGTGCCAGCAGCTTTTTCAGGGGCAGGGGCGAGCAGTACTTC. Translated, it gives CASSFFRGRGEQYF.

This rearrangement joins TRBV11-2 to TRBJ1-1; 12 nucleotides match TRBD1. The germline CDR1 and CDR2 sequences are SGHAT and FQNNGV. The CDR3 runs to 15 residues. J lost 7 bases, V lost 4 bases, and 7 bases had no gene match. The CDR3 reads CASSYPGQGASEAFF. The CDR3, as DNA: TGTGCCAGCAGCTACCCGGGACAGGGGGCTAGTGAAGCTTTCTTT.

The chain carries TRBV19 and TRBJ2-1, with 11 bases matching TRBD2. Germline V gene data show CDR1 as LNHDA and CDR2 as SQIVND (reference sequence). V lost 6 bases, J lost 4 bases, and 8 bases stayed unmatched. The CDR3 runs to 16 residues. CDR3 DNA sequence: TGTGCCAGTAGAGACCCGGGACTAGCGGCTTACAATGAGCAGTTCTTC. Its protein is CASRDPGLAAYNEQFF.

The chain employs TRBV19 and TRBJ1-1, with D tentatively TRBD1 (5 bases). Germline V CDR1 and CDR2: LNHDA, SQIVND (reference sequence). The CDR3 sequence is 13 residues long. The ends were cut back, 3 bases at V and 7 bases at J, with 12 bases in the middle. DNA for the CDR3: TGTGCCAGTAGTATTTTTGGGCAGGGTGAAGCTTTCTTT. Translating it yields CASSIFGQGEAFF.

The CDR3 region is CASSAGNLLGNTEAFF. CDR3 DNA: TGCGCCAGCAGCGCAGGGAATCTCCTTGGGAACACTGAAGCTTTCTTT. The rearrangement uses TRBV5-1 and TRBJ1-1, with a possible D match to TRBD1 (5 bases). CDR1 is SGHRS and CDR2 is YFSETQ in the germline V gene. V was cut by 4 bases and J by 1 base, with 17 bases left in between. CDR3 length: 16 residues.

The rearrangement uses TRBV9 and TRBJ2-1, with 7 bases identical to TRBD1. There are 14 residues in the CDR3. The V gene end was trimmed by 2 bases and the J gene end by 8 bases; junction bases not matched to a gene: 7. Per germline, CDR1 SGDLS and CDR2 YYNGEE. The CDR3 here is CASSVLTGSDEQFF. The DNA for the CDR3 is TGTGCCAGCAGCGTTTTGACAGGGTCGGATGAGCAGTTCTTC.

The genes are TRBV5-8 and TRBJ1-2; D is possibly TRBD1 (5 bases). Trimming left V 4 bases short and J 3 bases short, with 16 bases between. This CDR3 region has 15 residues. Germline CDR1 SGHTS, CDR2 YDEGEE. CDR3 sequence reads: CASSPAGGRDYGYTF. CDR3 DNA: TGTGCCAGCAGCCCGGCGGGGGGTAGGGACTATGGCTACACCTTC.

The genes are TRBV5-6 and TRBJ1-6; D uncertain. V was clipped by 5 bases and J by 4 bases, with 4 bases between them. The germline CDR1 and CDR2 sequences are SGHDT and YYEEEE. The CDR3 consists of 12 residues. Written as DNA, the CDR3 is TGTGCCAGCAGGGCATATAATTCACCCCTCCACTTT. It yields the protein CASRAYNSPLHF.

The genes are TRBV12-3 or TRBV12-4 and TRBJ1-1; 8 nucleotides match TRBD1. V lost 7 bases and J lost 4; bases outside the gene matches: 5. This CDR3 spans 13 amino acids. Here the CDR3 reads CASTRQGSTEAFF. CDR3 in DNA: TGTGCCAGCACACGACAGGGGTCCACTGAAGCTTTCTTT.

The chain joins TRBV29-1 to TRBJ2-1; TRBD2 agrees at 7 bases. CDR3 length: 14 amino acids. Germline CDR1 reads SQVTM; CDR2 reads ANQGSEA. After removal of 5 bases from V and 3 bases from J, the junction contained 7 bases not matched to a gene. The CDR3 is CSVLGLENYNEQFF. For the CDR3, the DNA is TGCAGCGTTTTAGGACTAGAAAACTACAATGAGCAGTTCTTC.

In DNA form, the CDR3 reads TGTGCCACCAGCAGAGATCTCACTAACTCCTACAATGAGCAGTTCTTC. This gives the protein CATSRDLTNSYNEQFF. The gene calls are TRBV15 and TRBJ2-1; D unclear. The V end was cut by 0 bases, the J end by 0 bases, with 9 bases between. This CDR3 has 16 amino acids. CDR1 is LNHNV and CDR2 is YYDKDF in the germline V gene (reference sequence).

V gene TRBV4-3 combines with J gene TRBJ2-2, with 7 bases that match TRBD1. Germline V gene data show CDR1 as LGHNA and CDR2 as YSLEER. The CDR3 has 17 amino acids. V lost 2 bases, J lost 6 bases, and 12 bases stayed unmatched. The CDR3 reads CASSQTLGTAESGELFF. The CDR3 region has the DNA TGCGCCAGCAGCCAAACCCTTGGGACAGCCGAGTCCGGGGAGCTGTTTTTT.

This chain connects TRBV15 to TRBJ2-7; weak D call: TRBD1 (6 bases). Germline V gene sequence: CDR1 LNHNV, CDR2 YYDKDF (reference sequence). Trimming pared 5 bases from V and 2 bases from J, leaving 19 bases between. The CDR3 is made up of 16 amino acids. DNA of the CDR3: TGTGCCACCAGCGGAACTGGCAGGGGCCGCGCCTACGAGCAGTACTTC. Translated: CATSGTGRGRAYEQYF.

This sequence joins TRBV7-2 and TRBJ2-1; 8 positions agree with TRBD1. CDR1 is SGHTA and CDR2 is FQGNSA in the germline V gene. The CDR3 runs to 16 residues. The J segment lost 2 bases and the V segment lost 2 bases, leaving 5 bases of the junction unmatched. The CDR3 protein is CASSLSGTGAYNEQFF. The CDR3 bases are TGTGCCAGCAGCTTATCCGGGACAGGAGCCTACAATGAGCAGTTCTTC.

The J gene is TRBJ1-2, the V gene TRBV5-6; 9 bases line up with TRBD1. The V gene end was trimmed by 4 bases and the J gene end by 5 bases; junction bases not matched to a gene: 6. The CDR3 has 14 residues. Germline V CDR1 and CDR2: SGHDT, YYEEEE. CDR3 protein: CASSGTGLKYGYTF. As DNA, the CDR3 is TGTGCCAGCAGCGGGACAGGGTTGAAGTATGGCTACACCTTC.

The chain has TRBV11-3 and TRBJ2-2; D possibly corresponds to TRBD1 (5 bases). Germline CDR1 reads SGHNT; CDR2 reads YENEEA. The CDR3 spans 15 residues. V was shortened by 2 bases and J by 5 bases, with 12 bases between the two germline ends. For the CDR3, the DNA is TGTGCCAGCAGCTTAAAGGGGCCCGGGACCGGGGAGCTGTTTTTT. This translates into CASSLKGPGTGELFF. The full variable domain, rest sourced from reference TRBV11-3 and TRBJ2-2, is EAGVVQSPRYKIIEKKQPVAFWCNPISGHNTLYWYLQNLGQGPELLIRYENEEAVDDSQLPKDRFSAERLKGVDSTLKIQPAELGDSAVYLCASSLKGPGTGELFFGEGSRLTVL.

V usage is TRBV6-4 and J usage is TRBJ2-3; 8 nucleotides line up with TRBD2. The CDR3 has 16 amino acids. Trimming at V came to 2 bases and at J to 5 bases, leaving 9 bases not matched to a gene. Germline values: CDR1 MRHNA, CDR2 SNTAGT. Here the CDR3 reads CASSDGAGDQIDTQYF. In DNA form, the CDR3 reads TGTGCCAGCAGTGACGGAGCGGGAGATCAGATAGATACGCAGTATTTT.